One and the same sample provided the 2 T cell receptor beta chains below, sequenced in a study of T cells after yellow fever vaccination. From the 5' RACE reads, TCRdb called clonotypes with MiXCR, one entry per CDR3 protein. The sample has some 300,000 distinct CDR3 sequences; around 8.1% are singletons. Sequencing used PBMCs, obtained approximately 40 days after the first yellow fever vaccination. The receptor set was obtained from a man between 18 and 29 years old who received the YFV17D yellow fever vaccine.

This clonotype has just a few counts. The V call is TRBV7-8, the J call TRBJ2-1, with 7 nucleotides matching TRBD1. From germline, CDR1 is SGHVS and CDR2 FQNEAQ. V shed 5 bases, J shed 10 bases, and the junction held 8 bases outside the gene matches. This CDR3 comprises 13 residues. CDR3 loop: CASSDRVSREQFF. Written as DNA, the CDR3 is TGTGCCAGCAGCGACAGGGTTTCTCGCGAGCAGTTCTTC.

This clonotype was picked up a small number of times. This chain links TRBV12-3 or TRBV12-4 with TRBJ2-3; D is unclear. The V gene lost 6 bases and the J gene lost 2 bases, with 15 bases spanning the gap. The CDR3 extends over 15 amino acids. CDR3 in amino acids: CASSIYPITTDTQYF. The CDR3 DNA sequence: TGTGCCAGCAGCATATACCCGATAACCACAGATACGCAGTATTTT.